Following are 28 T cell receptor beta chains from one sample sequenced in a study of CD8+CD57+ T cells in acquired aplastic anemia. TCR beta VDJ and CDR3 were profiled, and genomic DNA was the template. TCRdb re-analysed the reads in MiXCR, keeping a single row per CDR3 protein. The sample shows about 210,000 distinct CDR3 sequences, about 59% of them seen only once. Sequencing was performed on sorted CD4+, CD8+, or CD8+CD57+ T cells (not recorded which) from PBMCs. The receptors come from a human donor in good health.

This clonotype was counted only a few times. Given a much more abundant clone one base away, this may be a read error. The V and J genes are TRBV7-6 and TRBJ1-2; D might be TRBD1 (5 bases). Germline loops: CDR1 SGHVS, CDR2 FNYEAQ. V was cut by 0 bases and J by 7 bases, with 12 bases left in between. The CDR3 extends over 14 amino acids. CDR3 in DNA: TGTGCCAGCAGCTTAGCGGGGGGGGTAGCTGGCTACACCTTC. Its protein product is CASSLAGGVAGYTF. Looking up the rest from reference TRBV7-6 and TRBJ1-2 gives the full variable domain: GAGVSQSPRYKVTKRGQDVALRCDPISGHVSLYWYRQALGQGPEFLTYFNYEAQQDKSGLPNDRFSAERPEGSISTLTIQRTEQRDSAMYRCASSLAGGVAGYTFGSGTRLTVV.

This sequence joins TRBV5-1 and TRBJ1-2; D gene ambiguous. Between the trimmed V and J ends, which lost 0 bases and 6 bases, there was a span of 6 bases. CDR3 length equals 12 residues. From germline, CDR1 is SGHRS and CDR2 YFSETQ. CDR3: CASSLDVDGYTF. The CDR3 region has the DNA TGCGCCAGCAGCTTGGATGTTGATGGCTACACCTTC.

The chain links TRBV7-2 to TRBJ2-5, with D maybe TRBD2 (7 bases). Germline-derived CDR1 and CDR2 are SGHTA and FQGNSA. This CDR3 has 16 amino acids. The V gene lost 5 bases and the J gene lost 0 bases, with 16 bases spanning the gap. The CDR3 protein is CASSPRGAEHQETQYF. CDR3 bases: TGTGCCAGCAGCCCACGGGGGGCCGAACACCAAGAGACCCAGTACTTC.

With regard to this clonotype: A read error is possible here, since a much larger clone lies one base away. The chain employs TRBV9 and TRBJ2-7; TRBD2 is a possible D gene (6 bases). The CDR3 length is 15 residues. Trimming stripped 0 bases from V and 7 bases from J, with 17 bases between. Germline V gives CDR1 SGDLS, CDR2 YYNGEE. The CDR3 sequence: CASSVGGGTYNEQYF. The CDR3 DNA sequence: TGTGCCAGCAGCGTAGGTGGGGGGACTTACAATGAGCAGTACTTC.

The sample holds many counts of this clonotype. This chain joins TRBV3-1 and TRBJ2-7, with D perhaps matching TRBD1 (6 bases). Trimming stripped 1 base from V and 5 bases from J, with 15 bases between. From germline, CDR1 is LGHDT and CDR2 YNNKEL (reference sequence). The CDR3 contains 15 residues. CDR3 sequence (DNA): TGTGCCAGCAGCCAAGTAGCCGGACAGTCGGACGAGCAGTACTTC. As protein: CASSQVAGQSDEQYF.

This clonotype was observed a single time. This chain links TRBV19 with TRBJ2-3, with D possibly matching TRBD1 (6 bases). There are 14 residues in the CDR3. V lost 4 bases and J 2 bases, leaving 10 bases between the germline ends. From germline, CDR1 is LNHDA and CDR2 SQIVND (reference sequence). CDR3 in amino acids: CASSTGVPTDTQYF. CDR3 DNA: TGTGCCAGTAGTACAGGGGTCCCCACAGATACGCAGTATTTT.

This sequence joins TRBV5-1 and TRBJ1-1, with D unresolved. V was pared by 1 base and J by 0 bases, with 7 bases between. Germline-derived CDR1 and CDR2 are SGHRS and YFSETQ. The CDR3 is 14 residues long. The CDR3 spells CASSLHSLNTEAFF. The CDR3 nucleotides read TGCGCCAGCAGCTTGCACAGCTTGAACACTGAAGCTTTCTTT.

The CDR3 is CATSGLGQVMNTEAFF. The CDR3 region has the DNA TGTGCCACCAGCGGACTTGGACAGGTCATGAACACTGAAGCTTTCTTT. The chain recombines TRBV15 with TRBJ1-1, with TRBD1 matching 7 bases. In germline, CDR1 is LNHNV, CDR2 YYDKDF (reference sequence). The junction had 9 bases not matched to a gene; V was cut back by 5 bases and J by 0 bases. There are 16 residues in the CDR3.

The CDR3 here is CATSEADSSRETQYF. The CDR3 DNA reads as TGTGCCACCAGTGAAGCCGACAGTAGTCGAGAGACCCAGTACTTC. The rearrangement uses TRBV24-1 and TRBJ2-5; a weak D match, TRBD1 (5 bases). The ends were cut back, 4 bases at V and 4 bases at J, with 15 bases in the middle. CDR1 KGHDR and CDR2 SFDVKD come from the germline V gene. This CDR3 has 15 residues.

This clonotype was detected many times. The chain has TRBV9 and TRBJ1-4; 9 bases are a match to TRBD1. Looked up from germline, CDR1 is SGDLS and CDR2 is YYNGEE. The CDR3 spans 16 residues. Losses at the gene ends were 0 bases for V and 5 bases for J; bases not matched to a gene: 5. The DNA of the CDR3 is TGTGCCAGCAGCGTAGAGTCGACAGGGGGAAATGAAAAACTGTTTTTT. Its translation: CASSVESTGGNEKLFF.

The J gene is TRBJ2-7, the V gene TRBV7-9, with D hard to call. Germline V CDR1 and CDR2: SEHNR, FQNEAQ (reference sequence). Trimming removed 5 bases from V and 2 bases from J, with 10 bases in between. The CDR3 has 13 amino acids. Here the CDR3 reads CASSPDWTYEQYF. CDR3 sequence (DNA): TGTGCCAGCAGCCCCGACTGGACCTACGAGCAGTACTTC. Full variable domain (outside the CDR3, taken from reference TRBV7-9 and TRBJ2-7): DTGVSQNPRHKITKRGQNVTFRCDPISEHNRLYWYRQTLGQGPEFLTYFQNEAQLEKSRLLSDRFSAERPKGSFSTLEIQRTEQGDSAMYLCASSPDWTYEQYFGPGTRLTVT.

Concerning this clonotype itself: A junction end diverges from the germline sequence, so it may reflect a read error. The chain has TRBV4-3 and TRBJ2-7, with TRBD1 identical over 11 bases. This CDR3 has 16 residues. The germline V gene encodes CDR1 LGHNA and CDR2 YSLEER. The chain's CDR3 is CASSPPRTGGLHEQHF. The DNA of the CDR3 is TGCGCCAGCAGCCCTCCCAGGACAGGGGGCTTACACGAGCAGCACTTC.

Points on this clonotype: No conserved phenylalanine or tryptophan ends this CDR3, so it is likely a read error. The DNA is left out, because the CDR3 cannot be placed on it with certainty; the CDR3 is given as TCRdb lists it. The genes are TRBV11-2 and TRBJ1-1. The CDR3 contains 8 residues when both ends are counted. CDR1 and CDR2 (germline): SGHAT, FQNNGV. The CDR3 loop is CASSLVNM.

This clonotype appeared many times. The rearrangement joins TRBV6-1 to TRBJ1-2, with 9 bases lining up with TRBD1. CDR1 and CDR2 from the germline V gene are MNHNS and SASEGT. Unmatched junction bases numbered 4, after V lost 5 bases and J lost 6 bases. This CDR3 spans 13 amino acids. CDR3 nucleotide sequence: TGTGCCAGCAGTACACAGGGGGCTGATGGCTACACCTTC. Its translation is CASSTQGADGYTF.

As for this clonotype: Sequence at one end of the junction differs from germline and may be a read error. The rearrangement links TRBV6-6 to TRBJ1-1; no clear D gene. This CDR3 spans 15 amino acids. Germline CDR1 is MNHNY and CDR2 is SVGAGI (reference sequence). Here the CDR3 reads CASSHTETGYTEASF. The CDR3 nucleotides are TGTGCCAGCAGTCACACGGAGACCGGGTACACTGAAGCTTCCTTT.

This clonotype was detected many times. This chain uses TRBV30 with TRBJ2-3; D gene ambiguous. Germline CDR1 and CDR2: GTSNPN and SVGIG (reference sequence). The CDR3 totals 13 residues. V was shortened by 4 bases and J by 0 bases, with 8 bases between the two germline ends. CDR3 amino acids: CAWTEFSTDTQYF. The CDR3 DNA sequence: TGTGCCTGGACAGAATTTAGCACAGATACGCAGTATTTT.

This clonotype was counted once. The chain has TRBV29-1 and TRBJ2-7; 15 nucleotides line up with TRBD2. Germline loops: CDR1 SQVTM, CDR2 ANQGSEA. The CDR3 runs to 17 residues. The V and J ends lost 5 bases and 5 bases, in that order; junction bases with no gene match: 13. The CDR3 DNA reads as TGCAGCGTTCCCGGACTAGCGGGAGGGCGTATTTTGAACGAGCAGTACTTC. Translation: CSVPGLAGGRILNEQYF.

The V call is TRBV12-5, the J call TRBJ2-5; D is ambiguous. CDR3 length equals 12 residues. Trimming shortened V by 4 bases and J by 3 bases, and 6 bases separated the two germline ends. Germline V gene sequence: CDR1 LGHNT, CDR2 FRNRAP. Here the CDR3 DNA reads TGTGCTAGTGGTTCGCGGAAAGAGACCCAGTACTTC. This gives the protein CASGSRKETQYF.

This clonotype was seen a single time. The chain is built from TRBV20-1 and TRBJ2-1, with TRBD2 matching 8 bases. Germline CDR1 reads DFQATT; CDR2 reads SNEGSKA (reference sequence). V was clipped by 8 bases and J by 10 bases; unmatched bases: 19. The CDR3 loop spans 15 amino acids. CDR3 residues: CSTRTSGQTTGEQFF. The DNA for the CDR3 is TGCAGTACACGTACTAGCGGACAGACCACCGGGGAGCAGTTCTTC.

J is TRBJ1-2 and V is TRBV2, with D uncertain. V shed 2 bases and J shed 2 bases, with 6 bases lying between them. Germline V gene lookup returns CDR1 SNHLY and CDR2 FYNNEI. This CDR3 comprises 13 residues. The CDR3 is CASSEQVNYGYTF. The CDR3 coding sequence is TGTGCCAGCAGTGAACAGGTGAACTATGGCTACACCTTC. The full variable domain, in which reference TRBV2 and TRBJ1-2 provide the parts outside the CDR3, is EPEVTQTPSHQVTQMGQEVILRCVPISNHLYFYWYRQILGQKVEFLVSFYNNEISEKSEIFDDQFSVERPDGSNFTLKIRSTKLEDSAMYFCASSEQVNYGYTFGSGTRLTVV.

CDR3 region: CASSLEGRLTGELFF. The CDR3 DNA is TGTGCCAGCAGCTTAGAAGGCAGACTCACCGGGGAGCTGTTTTTT. This chain joins TRBV7-9 and TRBJ2-2; D uncertain. V was pared by 1 base and J by 4 bases, with 10 bases between. The CDR3 contains 15 residues. Germline V gives CDR1 SEHNR, CDR2 FQNEAQ (reference sequence).

This rearrangement joins TRBV9 to TRBJ2-3; no reliable D call. The CDR3 contains 16 residues. V lost 0 bases to trimming and J lost 0 bases, with 11 bases between them. Looked up from germline, CDR1 is SGDLS and CDR2 is YYNGEE. CDR3 amino acids: CASSVAMGSSTDTQYF. CDR3 sequence (DNA): TGTGCCAGCAGCGTAGCTATGGGGTCTAGCACAGATACGCAGTATTTT.

Remarks on this clonotype: The junction departs from germline at one end; a sequencing error may be responsible. The chain joins TRBV2 to TRBJ1-2; D is undetermined. CDR3 length equals 11 residues. The germline gives CDR1 SNHLY, CDR2 FYNNEI. The CDR3 DNA is TGCGCCAGCAGTGAGCTGGGTGGCTACACCTTC. Amino acid sequence: CASSELGGYTF.

The chain is built from TRBV13 and TRBJ2-2, with D unresolved. This CDR3 region has 13 residues. V gave up 5 bases and J gave up 2 bases, with 6 bases separating them. Per the germline V gene, CDR1 is PRHDT and CDR2 is FYEKMQ (reference sequence). CDR3 amino acids: CASSPPNTGELFF. The CDR3 nucleotides are TGTGCCAGCAGCCCCCCTAACACCGGGGAGCTGTTTTTT.

This clonotype was seen ten or more times. The J gene is TRBJ1-5, the V gene TRBV6-1, with D perhaps TRBD1 (5 bases). Per germline, CDR1 MNHNS and CDR2 SASEGT. V lost 3 bases to trimming and J lost 7 bases, with 7 bases between them. The CDR3 runs to 12 residues. CDR3 residues: CASSETVQPQHF. The CDR3 nucleotides are TGTGCCAGCAGTGAGACAGTGCAGCCCCAGCATTTT.

This chain connects TRBV7-9 to TRBJ2-7; 10 bases line up with TRBD1. Germline CDR1 and CDR2: SEHNR and FQNEAQ (reference sequence). This CDR3 has 16 residues. J was trimmed by 5 bases and V by 6 bases; bases with no gene match: 13. The CDR3 protein is CASRSSTGTGVHEQYF. The CDR3 DNA reads as TGTGCCAGCAGATCATCGACCGGGACAGGGGTCCACGAGCAGTACTTC.

This clonotype has only one observation. The genes are TRBV10-2 and TRBJ2-1, with 10 positions matching TRBD2. Per the germline V gene, CDR1 is WSHSY and CDR2 is SAAADI. The V and J ends lost 4 bases and 9 bases, in that order; junction bases with no gene match: 9. The CDR3 totals 15 residues. The chain's CDR3 is CASSVVAGGPGEQFF. The CDR3 bases are TGCGCCAGCAGTGTAGTAGCGGGAGGCCCAGGTGAGCAGTTCTTC.

The chain recombines TRBV5-6 with TRBJ1-1; 12 bases map to TRBD1. From germline, CDR1 is SGHDT and CDR2 YYEEEE. The trim removed 3 bases at V and 3 bases at J, leaving 3 bases unmatched. This CDR3 is built from 15 residues. The CDR3 loop is CASSWGQGADTEAFF. In DNA, the CDR3 is TGTGCCAGCAGCTGGGGACAGGGGGCGGACACTGAAGCTTTCTTT.